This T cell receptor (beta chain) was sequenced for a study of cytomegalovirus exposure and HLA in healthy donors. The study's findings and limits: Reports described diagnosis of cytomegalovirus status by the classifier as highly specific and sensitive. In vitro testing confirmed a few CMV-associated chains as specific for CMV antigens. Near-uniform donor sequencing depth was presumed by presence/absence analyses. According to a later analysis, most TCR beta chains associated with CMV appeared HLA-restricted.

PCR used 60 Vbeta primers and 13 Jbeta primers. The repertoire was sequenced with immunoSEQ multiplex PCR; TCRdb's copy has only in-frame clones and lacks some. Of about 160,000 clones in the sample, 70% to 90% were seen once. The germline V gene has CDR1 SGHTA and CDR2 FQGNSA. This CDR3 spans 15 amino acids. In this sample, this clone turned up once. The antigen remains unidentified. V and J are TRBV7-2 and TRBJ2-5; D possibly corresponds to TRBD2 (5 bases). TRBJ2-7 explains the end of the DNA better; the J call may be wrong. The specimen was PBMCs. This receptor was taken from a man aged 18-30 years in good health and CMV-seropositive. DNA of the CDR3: TGTGCCAGCAGCTTAACGAGGGATAGGTCCTACGAGCAGTACTTC. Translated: CASSLTRDRSYEQYF.